The clone carrying this T cell receptor beta chain came up a few times. One end of the junction does not line up with germline, which may come from a read error. The entry originates in a study of monozygotic twins with cystic fibrosis. CDR1 is SSHAT and CDR2 is FNYEAQ in the germline V gene (reference sequence). The CDR3 runs to 13 residues. Data came from immunoSEQ multiplex PCR; TCRdb stores just in-frame clones and leaves some out. The data show around 23,000 clones, about 91% seen once. This sequence joins TRBV7-7 and TRBJ1-1; possibly TRBD1 for D (5 bases). Material for sequencing was blood. The receptor comes from a girl aged 2 to 9 with cystic fibrosis. The CDR3 spells CASSQDSNTEAFF. The CDR3 DNA sequence: TGTGCTAGCAGCCAAGACAGTAACACTGAAGCTTTCTTT.